These 10 T cell receptor beta chains were all obtained from the same sample, sequenced in a study of shared clonotypes between healthy human individuals. Method: immunoSEQ multiplex PCR; TCRdb's copy keeps in-frame clones and lacks some. Among some 660,000 clones listed, 73% were seen once. Sequenced input: memory CD4+ T cells sorted from blood. Specified subset: CD45RA-negative fraction. The source is a woman aged 30 to 39 in good health.

The chain is built from TRBV1 and TRBJ2-7; TRBD2, the table's D call, was not compared with the DNA. TRBV1 is deemed a pseudogene. The CDR3 sequence is 16 residues long. In DNA form, the CDR3 reads TGCACCAGCAGCGGCCGAGCGGGAGGGTTAATCTACGAGCAGTACTTC. Translated: CTSSGRAGGLIYEQYF.

This clone has more than one count but fewer than ten. Other nucleotide sequences in the sample specify the same CDR3. This sequence joins TRBV28 and TRBJ2-6; D unclear. CDR1 is MDHEN, CDR2 SYDVKM, per germline. The CDR3 is made up of 14 amino acids. Between the trimmed V and J ends, which lost 6 bases and 4 bases, there was a span of 10 bases. The chain's CDR3 is CASSRLPGANVLTF. In nucleotides, the CDR3 is TGTGCCAGCAGCAGGCTACCCGGGGCCAACGTCCTGACTTTC.

This clone was recorded once. The chain couples TRBV7-2 to TRBJ2-7; D unclear. The CDR3 spans 17 residues. Germline assignment: CDR1 SGHTA and CDR2 FQGNSA. The V end lost 3 bases, the J end lost 2 bases, and 20 bases lay between the germline ends. DNA for the CDR3: TGTGCCAGCAGCTTCAGAATTGTGGGCGGATTCGCCTACGAGCAGTACTTC. It encodes CASSFRIVGGFAYEQYF. The whole variable domain, remainder taken from reference TRBV7-2 and TRBJ2-7, is GAGVSQSPSNKVTEKGKDVELRCDPISGHTALYWYRQSLGQGLEFLIYFQGNSAPDKSGLPSDRFSAERTGGSVSTLTIQRTQQEDSAVYLCASSFRIVGGFAYEQYFGPGTRLTVT.

The chain links TRBV7-2 to TRBJ1-3; tentative D call: TRBD1 (5 bases). V lost 0 bases and J lost 7, with 13 bases in between. Germline assignment: CDR1 SGHTA and CDR2 FQGNSA. The CDR3 runs to 15 residues. The CDR3 DNA is TGTGCCAGCAGCTTAGCAGGGGCCCCTTCGAACACCATATATTTT. This codes for CASSLAGAPSNTIYF.

This chain joins TRBV6-1 and TRBJ1-1; tentatively, D is TRBD1 (5 bases). Germline CDR1 is MNHNS and CDR2 is SASEGT. The CDR3 runs to 18 residues. V lost 4 bases, J lost 10 bases, and 31 bases lay in between. CDR3 in DNA: TGTGCCAGCAGTGGCCGGGGCGCCTCGCGGGGGGTGGTCCCCCGAGCTTTCTTT. It is translated as CASSGRGASRGVVPRAFF.

The chain employs TRBV19 and TRBJ1-5; 10 bases line up with TRBD1. Germline assignment: CDR1 LNHDA and CDR2 SQIVND (reference sequence). V was clipped by 6 bases and J by 6 bases; unmatched bases: 8. CDR3 length equals 15 residues. CDR3 residues: CASRWGTGAGQPQHF. For the CDR3, the DNA is TGTGCCAGTAGATGGGGGACAGGGGCTGGTCAGCCCCAGCATTTT.

J is TRBJ2-5 and V is TRBV18; weak D call: TRBD2 (5 bases). The CDR3 runs 13 residues. Trimming removed 3 bases at V and 0 bases at J, with 5 bases between. The germline gives CDR1 KGHSH, CDR2 LQKENI. CDR3 sequence reads: CASSPSDQETQYF. The CDR3 DNA follows: TGTGCCAGCTCACCTAGCGACCAAGAGACCCAGTACTTC.

The chain employs TRBV6-6 and TRBJ1-2; TRBD1 agrees at 12 bases. CDR3 size: 16 residues. With V trimmed by 9 bases and J by 2 bases, 10 bases remained unmatched. Per the germline V gene, CDR1 is MNHNY and CDR2 is SVGAGI (reference sequence). The CDR3 DNA sequence: TGTGCCAGTGCCACGGGACAGGGGGCTGTGAACTATGGCTACACCTTC. This translates into CASATGQGAVNYGYTF.

The rearrangement links TRBV28 to TRBJ1-6, with D unclear. CDR1 is MDHEN and CDR2 is SYDVKM in the germline V gene. The CDR3 runs to 16 residues. V was cut by 3 bases and J by 0 bases, with 9 bases left in between. CDR3 DNA sequence: TGTGCCAGCAGTTTTGCGTCAGCCTCCTATAATTCACCCCTCCACTTT. This encodes CASSFASASYNSPLHF. Full variable domain (remainder filled in from reference TRBV28 and TRBJ1-6): DVKVTQSSRYLVKRTGEKVFLECVQDMDHENMFWYRQDPGLGLRLIYFSYDVKMKEKGDIPEGYSVSREKKERFSLILESASTNQTSMYLCASSFASASYNSPLHFGNGTRLTVT.

J is TRBJ2-2 and V is TRBV28, with D perhaps matching TRBD1 or TRBD2 (5 bases each). The V gene's germline CDR1 is MDHEN and CDR2 SYDVKM. The V end lost 6 bases, the J end lost 7 bases, and 12 bases lay between the germline ends. This CDR3 is built from 13 residues. The CDR3 coding sequence is TGTGCCAGCAGATGGGACCTCCGCGGGGAGCTGTTTTTT. Protein sequence: CASRWDLRGELFF.